What follows are 20 T cell receptor beta chains derived from one specimen sequenced in a study of T cells in Graves' hyperthyroidism and ophthalmopathy. RNA transcripts served as the template for amplifying TCR beta CDR3 regions. A first-round RT-PCR of the TCR CDR3 used the HTBI primer set. One entry per CDR3 protein results from TCRdb running MiXCR on the multiplex PCR reads. This repertoire shows 400,000 to 500,000 distinct CDR3 sequences, roughly 13% found once; its top ten account for 5% to 6%. The source material was blood. These receptor sequences come from a woman aged 18-35 years with Graves' hyperthyroidism.

The chain is built from TRBV4-2 and TRBJ1-1, with D tentatively TRBD1 (5 bases). Germline V gene lookup returns CDR1 LGHNA and CDR2 YNFKEQ. V dropped 5 bases and J dropped 1 base, with 11 bases sitting between them. The CDR3 is 14 amino acids. The CDR3: CASSAQARNTEAFF. CDR3 coding DNA: TGTGCCAGCAGCGCACAGGCTAGGAACACTGAAGCTTTCTTT.

This clonotype was counted many times. This chain uses TRBV27 with TRBJ2-2; D call uncertain. CDR1 and CDR2 from the germline V gene are MNHEY and SMNVEV (reference sequence). V dropped 1 base and J dropped 1 base, with 10 bases sitting between them. CDR3 length: 16 residues. The CDR3 protein is CASSLWPPKNTGELFF. The CDR3 coding sequence is TGTGCCAGCAGTTTATGGCCCCCTAAGAACACCGGGGAGCTGTTTTTT.

DNA for the CDR3: TGTGCCAGTAGTCACCCTCCGTCTGCCAGTAGCAATCAGCCCCAGCATTTT. The encoded protein is CASSHPPSASSNQPQHF. The chain carries TRBV19 and TRBJ1-5; D ambiguous. Per germline, CDR1 LNHDA and CDR2 SQIVND (reference sequence). The CDR3 contains 17 residues. Trimming cost V 5 bases and J 0 bases, with 17 bases left between them.

This clonotype was observed a few times. The chain couples TRBV4-1 to TRBJ2-4; possibly TRBD1 or TRBD2 for D (5 bases each). V was shortened by 1 base and J by 2 bases, with 12 bases between the two germline ends. Per germline, CDR1 MGHRA and CDR2 YSYEKL. This CDR3 is 16 amino acids long. The CDR3 is CASSQVPPGPKNIQYF. The DNA of the CDR3 is TGCGCCAGCAGCCAAGTGCCCCCGGGACCCAAAAACATTCAGTACTTC.

In this sample, this clonotype turned up many times. The genes are TRBV3-1 and TRBJ1-1; no clear D gene. Germline CDR1 is LGHDT and CDR2 is YNNKEL (reference sequence). V was shortened by 2 bases and J by 0 bases, with 1 base between the two germline ends. The CDR3 is made up of 12 amino acids. CDR3 sequence (DNA): TGTGCCAGCAGCCAAATGAACACTGAAGCTTTCTTT. Translation gives CASSQMNTEAFF.

This clonotype was found many times. This chain uses TRBV12-3 or TRBV12-4 with TRBJ2-7, with D perhaps matching TRBD2 (7 bases). V lost 1 base and J 6 bases, leaving 22 bases between the germline ends. The CDR3 runs 17 residues. The CDR3 protein is CASSLGTRGGGISEQYF. The CDR3 DNA reads TGTGCCAGCAGTTTAGGAACGAGGGGGGGCGGGATTTCCGAGCAGTACTTC.

This clonotype was seen a handful of times. CDR3 nucleotide sequence: TGTGCCAGCAGCCAAGATGAGGGGAACACCGGGGAGCTGTTTTTT. This encodes CASSQDEGNTGELFF. The V and J genes are TRBV3-1 and TRBJ2-2; D perhaps matches TRBD2 (5 bases). The germline V gene has CDR1 LGHDT and CDR2 YNNKEL (reference sequence). The CDR3 loop spans 15 amino acids. Trimming pared 0 bases from V and 1 base from J, leaving 6 bases between.

Concerning this clonotype: Being one base from a much bigger clone, this may be a read error. The gene calls are TRBV15 and TRBJ2-2, with 7 bases aligning to TRBD1. CDR1 LNHNV and CDR2 YYDKDF come from the germline V gene (reference sequence). V lost 0 bases and J lost 6; bases outside the gene matches: 7. CDR3 size: 16 residues. CDR3 sequence (DNA): TGTGCCACCAGCAGAGATCAGGGGGACGGGGCCGGGGAGCTGTTTTTT. Protein sequence: CATSRDQGDGAGELFF. The variable domain in full, completed from reference TRBV15 and TRBJ2-2, reads DAMVIQNPRYQVTQFGKPVTLSCSQTLNHNVMYWYQQKSSQAPKLLFHYYDKDFNNEADTPDNFQSRRPNTSFCFLDIRSPGLGDTAMYLCATSRDQGDGAGELFFGEGSRLTVL.

This clonotype has a count of ten or more. The rearrangement uses TRBV30 and TRBJ1-2, with a possible D match to TRBD1 (6 bases). The CDR3 extends over 15 amino acids. CDR1 is GTSNPN and CDR2 is SVGIG in the germline V gene (reference sequence). V was shortened by 4 bases and J by 5 bases, with 20 bases between the two germline ends. The DNA for the CDR3 is TGTGCCTGGAACCGGCCGGGGGGGCTGGGGTATGGCTACACCTTC. Its translation: CAWNRPGGLGYGYTF.

The genes are TRBV6-5 and TRBJ2-1; 8 bases line up with TRBD2. This CDR3 has 16 residues. The germline V gene encodes CDR1 MNHEY and CDR2 SVGAGI. The J segment lost 9 bases and the V segment lost 0 bases, leaving 10 bases of the junction unmatched. The CDR3 bases are TGTGCCAGCAGTTACTCCCGGCGGGAGGTAAAGAGTGAGCAGTTCTTC. This encodes CASSYSRREVKSEQFF.

This clonotype was observed many times. The chain couples TRBV7-2 to TRBJ2-1; D is perhaps TRBD1 or TRBD2 (5 bases each). V was trimmed by 3 bases and J by 5 bases, leaving 23 bases between them. This CDR3 is built from 18 residues. The germline gives CDR1 SGHTA, CDR2 FQGNSA. CDR3 bases: TGTGCCAGCAGCTTCCCCCGGGGCCAAACCTTCTACGACAATGAGCAGTTCTTC. This translates into CASSFPRGQTFYDNEQFF. Drawing the rest from reference TRBV7-2 and TRBJ2-1, the complete variable domain is GAGVSQSPSNKVTEKGKDVELRCDPISGHTALYWYRQSLGQGLEFLIYFQGNSAPDKSGLPSDRFSAERTGGSVSTLTIQRTQQEDSAVYLCASSFPRGQTFYDNEQFFGPGTRLTVL.

This clonotype showed up many times. The chain recombines TRBV30 with TRBJ1-2; no clear D gene. The germline V gene encodes CDR1 GTSNPN and CDR2 SVGIG (reference sequence). This CDR3 is built from 13 residues. V was cut by 0 bases and J by 6 bases, with 11 bases left in between. The CDR3 nucleotides read TGTGCCTGGAGTGTATCAGGCGAAAATGGCTACACCTTC. Translation: CAWSVSGENGYTF.

The V and J genes are TRBV5-6 and TRBJ2-5; a possible D gene is TRBD1 (5 bases). This CDR3 has 13 amino acids. The germline V and J ends were trimmed by 3 bases and 3 bases, with 9 bases remaining between them. Germline V lookup: CDR1 SGHDT, CDR2 YYEEEE. CDR3 DNA sequence: TGTGCCAGCAGCTCGTGGACAAAAGAGACCCAGTACTTC. Encoded protein: CASSSWTKETQYF.

The chain recombines TRBV7-3 with TRBJ2-2, with 14 bases lining up with TRBD2. V gave up 0 bases and J gave up 7 bases; unmatched junction bases: 1. Germline V gene data show CDR1 as SGHTA and CDR2 as FQGTGA. The CDR3 loop spans 16 amino acids. The CDR3 region has the DNA TGTGCCAGCAGCTTAACGGGACTAGCGGGAGTCGGGGAGCTGTTTTTT. Translating it yields CASSLTGLAGVGELFF.

The chain combines TRBV5-1 with TRBJ2-1; the D gene is possibly TRBD2 (5 bases). Germline CDR1 SGHRS, CDR2 YFSETQ. V lost 3 bases and J 10 bases, leaving 14 bases between the germline ends. The CDR3 length is 13 residues. The CDR3 spells CASSSPLGVEQFF. The CDR3 DNA follows: TGCGCCAGCAGCTCTCCTTTGGGAGTCGAGCAGTTCTTC.

The CDR3 DNA reads as TGTGCCGCCCAACAGGGGACCTATAATTCACCCCTCCACTTT. Its protein is CAAQQGTYNSPLHF. V usage is TRBV6-1 and J usage is TRBJ1-6; 7 bases are a match to TRBD1. The J segment lost 2 bases and the V segment lost 11 bases, leaving 6 bases of the junction unmatched. The germline V gene encodes CDR1 MNHNS and CDR2 SASEGT. CDR3 length equals 14 residues.

The chain carries TRBV6-1 and TRBJ2-7; 9 bases align to TRBD2. The V gene end was trimmed by 6 bases and the J gene end by 5 bases; junction bases not matched to a gene: 2. The V gene's germline CDR1 is MNHNS and CDR2 SASEGT. This CDR3 has 12 residues. The CDR3 here is CASRAGGNEQYF. The CDR3 nucleotides read TGTGCCAGCAGGGCGGGGGGGAACGAGCAGTACTTC.

The chain carries TRBV6-5 and TRBJ1-2; D is possibly TRBD1 (5 bases). CDR3 size: 15 residues. Germline V gene data show CDR1 as MNHEY and CDR2 as SVGAGI. V lost 0 bases to trimming and J lost 8 bases, with 16 bases between them. The DNA for the CDR3 is TGTGCCAGCAGTTACTCGCCCGACAGCCCTGGAGGCTACACCTTC. The encoded protein is CASSYSPDSPGGYTF.

The chain recombines TRBV2 with TRBJ1-3, with D uncertain. V gave up 8 bases and J gave up 4 bases, with 15 bases separating them. This CDR3 comprises 14 residues. Germline loops: CDR1 SNHLY, CDR2 FYNNEI. As DNA, the CDR3 is TGTGCCAGCGGAAGTCTCGAGATGGGAAACACCATATATTTT. This encodes CASGSLEMGNTIYF. The entire variable domain, with the rest obtained from reference TRBV2 and TRBJ1-3, is as follows: EPEVTQTPSHQVTQMGQEVILRCVPISNHLYFYWYRQILGQKVEFLVSFYNNEISEKSEIFDDQFSVERPDGSNFTLKIRSTKLEDSAMYFCASGSLEMGNTIYFGEGSWLTVV.

This clonotype was observed at least ten times. The rearrangement links TRBV12-3 or TRBV12-4 to TRBJ2-1; 7 bases map to TRBD1. V gave up 4 bases and J gave up 10 bases; unmatched junction bases: 10. The CDR3 runs to 14 residues. The CDR3 region has the DNA TGTGCCAGCAGTTCCGGGCCAGGGGGACGGGAGCAGTTCTTC. It encodes CASSSGPGGREQFF.